This TCR beta chain was sequenced in a study of blood T cells in healthy people across ages (dated by TCRdb to between 2014 and 2017). Study-level background: In model experiments, roughly one uniquely barcoded TCR beta cDNA molecule per two T cells was captured by template switching. Using deep sequencing normalized with unique cDNA molecular identifiers, the study measured how TCR beta repertoire diversity changes with age. The donors were split into four age groups: young (average 16 years), middle-aged (over 35), aged (about 56) and long-lived (roughly 77). To avoid experimental bias, donors of different ages were distributed randomly across sequencing lanes. The study analyzed two additional independent replicas of 1 million unique cDNA reads from the same blood draw for two donors, one aged 18 to 29 and one aged 80 or older. Overall study results and their limits: There was a strong correlation between observed TCR beta diversity and the percentage of naive T cells measured by flow cytometry. Because the CMV infection status of the donors was unknown, age-related changes in expanded clonotypes may potentially have been confounded. Estimates of total diversity from one million sequenced T cells were regarded as lower bounds and underestimates. Compared with the aged group, more naive CD4+ T cells, fewer expanded clones and increased TCR diversity were shown by the long-lived group, suggesting age selection. Bulk unsorted PBMC profiling prevented conclusive comparison of naive and antigen-experienced compartments. Observed TCR beta diversity per million T cells fell roughly linearly with age, and a significant reduction was already apparent by age about 36.

This clonotype has a handful of counts. No antigen is known for it. The input lacks base qualities; no much larger clone sits a single base away. The CDR3 contains 13 residues, cysteine and phenylalanine counted. CDR3 DNA only is kept here, 39 bases in frame from base 1. The germline V gene (reference sequence) sets CDR1 to DFQATT and CDR2 to SNEGSKA. Donors were a few dozen systemically healthy Caucasian individuals from Russia aged roughly 6 to 95 years. Each donor gave about 9.7 milliliters of peripheral blood, drawn into EDTA-treated Vacutainer tubes. Ficoll-Paque density-gradient centrifugation was used to isolate PBMCs, with at least 7 million obtained per sample. Total RNA was extracted from PBMCs with Trizol reagent, with at least 5.5 micrograms obtained per sample. For every donor, an aliquot of PBMCs went through flow cytometry to measure the percentages of naive CD45RAhigh/CD27high T cells.

Library construction relied on 5' RACE. TCRdb records Illumina HiSeq 2500 as the sequencer. The second PCR ran for roughly 7 to 12 cycles and used a J-beta primer mix along with a sample-barcoded 5' primer. A unique molecular identifier was introduced onto each TCR beta cDNA molecule by a template-switch 5' adaptor carrying 12 random nucleotides. At least 2.5 million CDR3-containing paired-end reads were obtained from each sample. All of the RNA was converted into first-strand cDNA using the Mint cDNA synthesis kit, with a TRBC-specific oligonucleotide serving as the primer. After uracil-DNA glycosylase treatment, a first 18-cycle PCR used universal primers M1SS and BC2_uni_R on all cDNA. The study's own analysis went as follows. Each sample was normalized by randomly selecting 1 million high-quality reads, each carrying a distinct molecular identifier. Instead of being binned into consensus sequences, reads that shared molecular identifiers were thrown out. MiTCR, set to a Q25 quality threshold and the strictest error-elimination algorithm, was used for CDR3 identification, clonotype clustering and error correction. A nonparametric unseen species model with Euler transformation was used to estimate a lower bound on total TCR beta diversity. The public reads were reprocessed in TCRdb via fastp at Q25 and MiXCR, keeping in-frame beta chains. CDR3 protein duplicates are merged, each entry listing the most common genes and DNA. TCRdb's processing, not the study's, gives the V and J calls here. For this sample there are 1.5 million to 2 million distinct CDR3 sequences; roughly 50% appear just once. Approximately 2.1% of the sample is held by the ten biggest clonotypes.

The sequencing input was blood. The chain links TRBV20-1 with TRBJ2-7, with 10 bases matching TRBD1. This TCR was recovered from a woman in her 40s in good health. CDR3 protein: CSHEGTGAYEQYF. At the DNA level, the sequence is TGCAGCCATGAAGGGACAGGGGCCTACGAGCAGTACTTC.